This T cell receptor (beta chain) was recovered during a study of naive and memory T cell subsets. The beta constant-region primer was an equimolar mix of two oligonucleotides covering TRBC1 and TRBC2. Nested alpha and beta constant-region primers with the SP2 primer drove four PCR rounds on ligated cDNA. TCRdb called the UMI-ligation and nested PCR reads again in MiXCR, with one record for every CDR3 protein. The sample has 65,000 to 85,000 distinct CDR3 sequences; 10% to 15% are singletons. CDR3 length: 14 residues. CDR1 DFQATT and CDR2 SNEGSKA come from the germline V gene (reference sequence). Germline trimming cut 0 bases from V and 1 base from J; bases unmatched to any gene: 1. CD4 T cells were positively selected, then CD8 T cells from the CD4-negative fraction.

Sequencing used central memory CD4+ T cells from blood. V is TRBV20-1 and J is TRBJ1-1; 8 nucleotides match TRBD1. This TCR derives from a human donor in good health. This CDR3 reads CSARDRGRNTEAFF. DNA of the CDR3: TGCAGTGCTAGAGACAGGGGGCGGAACACTGAAGCTTTCTTT.